What follows is one TCR beta chain and its context. Its antigen remains unknown. These data are taken from a study of a mutant IDH1 vaccine in newly diagnosed glioma. Trimming took off 6 bases at V and 0 bases at J, with 13 bases between the two ends. The CDR3 has 14 residues. Germline V gene sequence: CDR1 SQVTM, CDR2 ANQGSEA. Sequencing was performed with immunoSEQ multiplex PCR; in TCRdb, only in-frame clones are kept and a portion is missing. The sample includes roughly 60,000 clones, about four fifths seen only once; the top ten take 5.4%. Time point of the sample: week 35, safety follow-up. The vaccine gave 300 ug of a 20-mer mutant IDH1 peptide subcutaneously per dose.

The source is a man between 35 and 55 years old with glioma. The gene calls are TRBV29-1 and TRBJ2-3; D possibly uses TRBD1 or TRBD2 (6 bases each). This specimen was PBMCs, taken from a glioma patient whose treatment included an IDH1 peptide vaccine. This CDR3 reads CSVDRGTSTDTQYF. CDR3 DNA sequence: TGCAGCGTGGACAGAGGGACTAGCACAGATACGCAGTATTTT.